This entry lists 30 T cell receptor beta chains sequenced from one sample in a study of CD8+CD57+ T cells in acquired aplastic anemia. TCR beta VDJ combinations and CDR3 sequences were profiled from genomic DNA. Each CDR3 protein is one row after TCRdb ran MiXCR on the reads. The table shows a few hundred thousand distinct CDR3 sequences, with roughly 57% occurring only once. The sample taken for sequencing was sorted CD4+, CD8+, or CD8+CD57+ T cells (not recorded which) from PBMCs. These receptors all stem from a human donor in good health.

The sample holds many counts of this clonotype. The CDR3 DNA sequence: TGTGCCAGCAGCGCAGGACAGAGCTCCTACGAGCAGTACTTC. This sequence encodes CASSAGQSSYEQYF. This rearrangement joins TRBV9 to TRBJ2-7; weak D call: TRBD1 (6 bases). Germline V gives CDR1 SGDLS, CDR2 YYNGEE. The V and J ends lost 3 bases and 0 bases respectively, with 10 bases between them. The CDR3 is 14 residues long.

The chain uses TRBV2 and TRBJ2-7; D is possibly TRBD2 (6 bases). The CDR3 spans 14 residues. Germline loops: CDR1 SNHLY, CDR2 FYNNEI. Trimming pared 7 bases from V and 5 bases from J, leaving 18 bases between. CDR3 residues: CASMRDWVGHEQYF. Here the CDR3 DNA reads TGTGCCAGCATGAGGGACTGGGTGGGTCACGAGCAGTACTTC.

The chain couples TRBV29-1 to TRBJ2-7, with no clear D. The germline V and J ends were trimmed by 5 bases and 2 bases, with 7 bases remaining between them. Germline lookup yields CDR1 SQVTM and CDR2 ANQGSEA. The CDR3 has 11 amino acids. The CDR3 DNA follows: TGCAGCGTTTCCGCGGCCTACGAGCAGTACTTC. This codes for CSVSAAYEQYF.

This clonotype was picked up many times. V gene TRBV12-3 or TRBV12-4 combines with J gene TRBJ2-2; D may match TRBD1 or TRBD2 (6 bases each). The CDR3 length is 12 residues. V was cut by 8 bases and J by 6 bases, with 10 bases left in between. The DNA for the CDR3 is TGTGCCAGCCCGGGGGCCGCCGGGGAGCTGTTTTTT. It codes for CASPGAAGELFF.

This clonotype was seen more than once but under ten times. The V and J genes are TRBV20-1 and TRBJ2-3; 12 nucleotides agree with TRBD2. The CDR3 contains 14 residues. Unmatched junction bases numbered 6, after V lost 6 bases and J lost 5 bases. CDR1 and CDR2 from the germline V gene are DFQATT and SNEGSKA (reference sequence). The CDR3 is CSAVLAGGRDTQYF. Written as DNA, the CDR3 is TGCAGTGCCGTACTAGCGGGGGGACGAGATACGCAGTATTTT.

J is TRBJ2-5 and V is TRBV9; D is perhaps TRBD1 or TRBD2 (5 bases each). With 0 bases removed from V and 3 bases from J, the gap between germline ends came to 9 bases. The CDR3 length is 14 residues. From germline, CDR1 is SGDLS and CDR2 YYNGEE. The CDR3 loop is CASSVAGTEETQYF. The DNA for the CDR3 is TGTGCCAGCAGCGTAGCCGGGACGGAAGAGACCCAGTACTTC.

The chain couples TRBV20-1 to TRBJ2-2, with 11 bases that match TRBD1. This CDR3 region has 15 residues. With 6 bases clipped from V and 4 bases from J, the junction kept 7 bases outside the gene matches. Germline lookup yields CDR1 DFQATT and CDR2 SNEGSKA (reference sequence). The CDR3 DNA follows: TGCAGTGCCATGCCCGGGACAGGGGGCACCGGGGAGCTGTTTTTT. Amino acid sequence: CSAMPGTGGTGELFF.

The chain couples TRBV15 to TRBJ2-4, with D unresolved. CDR3 length: 16 residues. Trimming cost V 0 bases and J 0 bases, with 9 bases left between them. Germline V gives CDR1 LNHNV, CDR2 YYDKDF (reference sequence). Written as DNA, the CDR3 is TGTGCCACCAGCAGAGATGGACGGCTAGCCAAAAACATTCAGTACTTC. It codes for CATSRDGRLAKNIQYF. Using reference TRBV15 and TRBJ2-4 for the parts outside the CDR3, the full variable domain is DAMVIQNPRYQVTQFGKPVTLSCSQTLNHNVMYWYQQKSSQAPKLLFHYYDKDFNNEADTPDNFQSRRPNTSFCFLDIRSPGLGDTAMYLCATSRDGRLAKNIQYFGAGTRLSVL.

This clonotype was observed many times. This chain uses TRBV4-1 with TRBJ2-7, with D perhaps matching TRBD1 (6 bases). This CDR3 is 16 amino acids long. V was cut by 1 base and J by 0 bases, with 13 bases left in between. The germline gives CDR1 MGHRA, CDR2 YSYEKL. CDR3 DNA: TGCGCCAGCAGCCAAGTGGGACACCCGAACTCCTACGAGCAGTACTTC. This gives the protein CASSQVGHPNSYEQYF.

V usage is TRBV7-2 and J usage is TRBJ2-1, with 10 positions matching TRBD1. CDR3 length: 14 amino acids. The germline CDR1 and CDR2 sequences are SGHTA and FQGNSA. V trimming: 5 bases; J trimming: 5 bases; junction bases outside the gene matches: 3. For the CDR3, the DNA is TGTGCCAGCAGCCCGGACAGGGGGGACAATGAGCAGTTCTTC. It codes for CASSPDRGDNEQFF. Looking up the rest from reference TRBV7-2 and TRBJ2-1 gives the full variable domain: GAGVSQSPSNKVTEKGKDVELRCDPISGHTALYWYRQSLGQGLEFLIYFQGNSAPDKSGLPSDRFSAERTGGSVSTLTIQRTQQEDSAVYLCASSPDRGDNEQFFGPGTRLTVL.

This clonotype appeared many times. The V gene is TRBV12-3 or TRBV12-4, the J gene TRBJ2-1, with unresolved D. CDR3 size: 13 residues. With 5 bases removed from V and 0 bases from J, the gap between germline ends came to 5 bases. In nucleotides, the CDR3 is TGTGCCAGCAGTCAGAGCTCCTACAATGAGCAGTTCTTC. Translated: CASSQSSYNEQFF.

This sequence joins TRBV7-8 and TRBJ2-5; the match to TRBD2 covers 12 bases. The germline CDR1 and CDR2 sequences are SGHVS and FQNEAQ. The CDR3 has 18 residues. J was trimmed by 1 base and V by 4 bases; bases with no gene match: 10. CDR3 loop: CASSWLALAGGAQETQYF. The DNA of the CDR3 is TGTGCCAGCAGCTGGCTTGCCCTAGCGGGGGGGGCCCAAGAGACCCAGTACTTC. Full variable domain (remainder filled in from reference TRBV7-8 and TRBJ2-5): GAGVSQSPRYKVAKRGQDVALRCDPISGHVSLFWYQQALGQGPEFLTYFQNEAQLDKSGLPSDRFFAERPEGSVSTLKIQRTQQEDSAVYLCASSWLALAGGAQETQYFGPGTRLLVL.

The chain joins TRBV7-8 to TRBJ2-1; 7 bases fit TRBD2. Germline V gene data show CDR1 as SGHVS and CDR2 as FQNEAQ. V lost 6 bases and J lost 0; bases outside the gene matches: 5. The CDR3 sequence is 15 residues long. CDR3 amino acids: CASSLRESSYNEQFF. CDR3 bases: TGTGCCAGCAGTTTGCGGGAGAGCTCCTACAATGAGCAGTTCTTC.

This clonotype showed up just once. The rearrangement joins TRBV15 to TRBJ2-2; 9 bases align to TRBD1. The CDR3 length is 17 residues. Trimming removed 0 bases from V and 6 bases from J; junction bases left unmatched: 8. The germline gives CDR1 LNHNV, CDR2 YYDKDF (reference sequence). CDR3 nucleotide sequence: TGTGCCACCAGCAGAGACCCTGGGACAGGGCGGCCCGGGGAGCTGTTTTTT. Amino acid sequence: CATSRDPGTGRPGELFF.

J is TRBJ2-1 and V is TRBV2; 11 bases map to TRBD2. Losses at the gene ends were 6 bases for V and 4 bases for J; bases not matched to a gene: 8. The CDR3 length is 16 residues. The V gene's germline CDR1 is SNHLY and CDR2 FYNNEI. CDR3: CASSGPLAGEYNEQFF. In DNA form, the CDR3 reads TGTGCCAGCAGCGGGCCACTAGCGGGGGAGTACAATGAGCAGTTCTTC.

This clonotype was observed a few times. CDR3: CSARGTTSTDTQYF. In DNA, the CDR3 is TGCAGTGCTAGAGGGACTACTTCCACAGATACGCAGTATTTT. J is TRBJ2-3 and V is TRBV20-1; D might be TRBD2 (6 bases). In germline, CDR1 is DFQATT, CDR2 SNEGSKA (reference sequence). Trimming took 1 base from V and 2 from J, leaving 10 bases between them. The CDR3 has 14 amino acids.

The chain recombines TRBV5-1 with TRBJ2-1, with D tentatively TRBD2 (6 bases). V gave up 3 bases and J gave up 3 bases, with 16 bases separating them. The CDR3 consists of 16 residues. Per the germline V gene, CDR1 is SGHRS and CDR2 is YFSETQ. CDR3 region: CASSSDEAGLYNEQFF. CDR3 in DNA: TGCGCCAGCAGCTCCGATGAAGCGGGCCTCTACAATGAGCAGTTCTTC.

This clonotype was counted a single time. The genes are TRBV20-1 and TRBJ2-7, with TRBD2 matching 12 bases. Germline V lookup: CDR1 DFQATT, CDR2 SNEGSKA (reference sequence). V gave up 4 bases and J gave up 3 bases; unmatched junction bases: 7. This CDR3 comprises 15 residues. The CDR3 spells CSATNLAGGNYEQYF. The CDR3 DNA follows: TGCAGTGCTACAAACCTAGCGGGGGGGAACTACGAGCAGTACTTC.

This clonotype was recorded once. V and J are TRBV29-1 and TRBJ1-1; D remains ambiguous. This CDR3 comprises 11 residues. V lost 7 bases, J lost 0 bases, and 6 bases lay in between. The germline gives CDR1 SQVTM, CDR2 ANQGSEA. For the CDR3, the DNA is TGCAGCGCAGAACTGAACACTGAAGCTTTCTTT. It specifies CSAELNTEAFF.

This clonotype was counted at least ten times. As DNA, the CDR3 is TGTGCCAGCAGTTCAGGTACAAGCAATCAGCCCCAGCATTTT. This encodes CASSSGTSNQPQHF. This chain joins TRBV6-5 and TRBJ1-5; no reliable D call. Trimming removed 4 bases at V and 1 base at J, with 8 bases between. CDR1 is MNHEY, CDR2 SVGAGI, per germline. The CDR3 runs 14 residues.

The CDR3 coding sequence is TGCGCCAGCAGCCCCCAGCCGGGGTCGAACACTGAAGCTTTCTTT. It is translated as CASSPQPGSNTEAFF. This rearrangement joins TRBV5-1 to TRBJ1-1; D remains ambiguous. Germline CDR1 SGHRS, CDR2 YFSETQ. The CDR3 consists of 15 residues. V gave up 4 bases and J gave up 1 base, with 14 bases separating them.

The chain recombines TRBV19 with TRBJ2-3; either TRBD1 or TRBD2 may fit D (6 bases each). Germline CDR1 reads LNHDA; CDR2 reads SQIVND (reference sequence). V dropped 3 bases and J dropped 1 base, with 11 bases sitting between them. The CDR3 has 15 residues. The CDR3 DNA follows: TGTGCCAGTAGTATTGGGGGCGGGGGCACAGATACGCAGTATTTT. Translation: CASSIGGGGTDTQYF.

This clonotype was observed at least ten times. The J gene is TRBJ2-5, the V gene TRBV7-2, with 10 bases identical to TRBD2. In germline, CDR1 is SGHTA, CDR2 FQGNSA. CDR3 length: 16 amino acids. Trimming took 5 bases from V and 4 from J; bases not matched to a gene: 10. The CDR3: CASSPRASGGGETQYF. The CDR3 DNA follows: TGTGCCAGCAGCCCACGCGCTAGCGGGGGTGGAGAGACCCAGTACTTC. The full variable domain, with the rest looked up from reference TRBV7-2 and TRBJ2-5, is GAGVSQSPSNKVTEKGKDVELRCDPISGHTALYWYRQSLGQGLEFLIYFQGNSAPDKSGLPSDRFSAERTGGSVSTLTIQRTQQEDSAVYLCASSPRASGGGETQYFGPGTRLLVL.

This rearrangement joins TRBV7-3 to TRBJ2-3, with D perhaps TRBD2 (5 bases). The CDR3 extends over 13 amino acids. Trimming removed 5 bases at V and 6 bases at J, with 12 bases between. Looked up from germline, CDR1 is SGHTA and CDR2 is FQGTGA. In DNA, the CDR3 is TGTGCCAGCAGCGTAGGACTGGGGGATACGCAGTATTTT. Protein product: CASSVGLGDTQYF.

The J gene is TRBJ2-5, the V gene TRBV29-1, with D unresolved. This CDR3 has 12 amino acids. Germline V lookup: CDR1 SQVTM, CDR2 ANQGSEA. Trimming removed 2 bases at V and 5 bases at J, with 9 bases between. The DNA for the CDR3 is TGCAGCGTTGAACGGTTAAGGGAGACCCAGTACTTC. Protein sequence: CSVERLRETQYF.

To note about this clonotype: The conserved phenylalanine or tryptophan is not found at the CDR3 terminus, so this likely reflects a read error. The DNA for the CDR3 is TGCAGTGCTAGGACAGGGGACACTGAAGCTTTCTCT. This encodes CSARTGDTEAFS. The V call is TRBV20-1, the J call TRBJ1-1; 8 bases agree with TRBD1. The CDR3 runs 12 residues. Germline CDR1 and CDR2: DFQATT and SNEGSKA (reference sequence). J gave up 3 bases and V 3 bases, and 0 bases lay outside the gene matches.

This chain links TRBV20-1 with TRBJ1-2, with 10 nucleotides matching TRBD1. Trimming at V came to 1 base and at J to 7 bases, leaving 12 bases not matched to a gene. The length of the CDR3 is 16 residues. The germline CDR1 and CDR2 sequences are DFQATT and SNEGSKA (reference sequence). In DNA, the CDR3 is TGCAGTGCTAGAGCAAACTCTGACAGGGGGCTTGGTGGCTACACCTTC. It encodes CSARANSDRGLGGYTF.

The chain links TRBV20-1 to TRBJ1-6; 8 bases match TRBD1. CDR1 and CDR2 (germline): DFQATT, SNEGSKA (reference sequence). The CDR3 runs to 13 residues. V lost 5 bases and J lost 9; bases outside the gene matches: 6. This CDR3 reads CSAPDRAGSPLHF. DNA of the CDR3: TGCAGTGCTCCGGACAGGGCGGGTTCACCCCTCCACTTT.

This clonotype is medium-sized by share. The CDR3 coding sequence is TGCAGTGCTAGAGTGCTAGCGGGAGACACCGGGGAGCTGTTTTTT. Translating gives CSARVLAGDTGELFF. The genes are TRBV20-1 and TRBJ2-2; 10 bases match TRBD2. J gave up 3 bases and V 1 base, and 2 bases lay outside the gene matches. The CDR3 contains 15 residues. The germline V gene has CDR1 DFQATT and CDR2 SNEGSKA (reference sequence).

This clonotype appeared a single time. One junction end disagrees with the germline gene, perhaps due to a read error. This sequence joins TRBV7-7 and TRBJ2-7; 7 nucleotides agree with TRBD1. The CDR3 is 14 amino acids. Germline lookup yields CDR1 SSHAT and CDR2 FNYEAQ (reference sequence). CDR3 protein: CASSLGQYSYEQYF. CDR3 DNA: TGTGCTAGCAGCTTGGGACAGTACTCCTACGAGCAGTACTTC.